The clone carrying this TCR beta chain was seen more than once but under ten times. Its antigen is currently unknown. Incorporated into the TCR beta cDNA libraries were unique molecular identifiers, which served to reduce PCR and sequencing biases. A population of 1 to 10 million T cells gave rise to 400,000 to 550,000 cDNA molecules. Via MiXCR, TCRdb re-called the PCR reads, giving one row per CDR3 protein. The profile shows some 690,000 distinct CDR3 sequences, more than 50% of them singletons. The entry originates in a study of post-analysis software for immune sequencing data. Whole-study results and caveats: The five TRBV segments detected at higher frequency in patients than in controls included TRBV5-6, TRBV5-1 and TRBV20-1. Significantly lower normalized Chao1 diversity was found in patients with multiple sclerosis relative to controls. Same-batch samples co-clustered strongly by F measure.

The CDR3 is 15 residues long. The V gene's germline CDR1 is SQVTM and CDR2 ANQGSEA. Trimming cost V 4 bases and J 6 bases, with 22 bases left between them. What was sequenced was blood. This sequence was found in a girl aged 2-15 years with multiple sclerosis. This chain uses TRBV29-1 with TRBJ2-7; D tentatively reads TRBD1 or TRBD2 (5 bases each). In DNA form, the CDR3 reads TGCAGCGTTGTGTCGGGGATGTCAGGGCCGGGCGAGCAGTACTTC. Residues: CSVVSGMSGPGEQYF.